The 25 T cell receptor beta chains below all came from one sample that was sequenced in a study of beta chain features in type 1 diabetes. Expressed TCRB transcripts were sequenced, since all the RNA that had been isolated was reverse transcribed. This table comes from immunoSEQ multiplex PCR, and its TCRdb copy is limited to in-frame clones, with some not included. The sample consists of hundreds of thousands of clones, around 30% of them appearing once. The sample comprised naive CD4+ T cells from blood. Receptor source: a young man in good health.

This clone occurred a few times. The V and J genes are TRBV15 and TRBJ2-7; TRBD2 matches at 7 bases. Germline V gene sequence: CDR1 LNHNV, CDR2 YYDKDF (reference sequence). V shed 2 bases and J 2 bases; nucleotides not matched to a gene: 6. This CDR3 spans 15 amino acids. The CDR3 DNA follows: TGTGCCACCAGCAGAAGCCTAGCGGCAGCCTACGAGCAGTACTTC. Its protein product is CATSRSLAAAYEQYF.

V is TRBV29-1 and J is TRBJ2-1; TRBD1 matches at 7 bases. CDR3 length: 15 residues. The V gene end was trimmed by 6 bases and the J gene end by 3 bases; junction bases not matched to a gene: 11. Germline CDR1 is SQVTM and CDR2 is ANQGSEA. The CDR3 coding sequence is TGCAGCGTCAAAGGCGGACAGGTTAGCTACAATGAGCAGTTCTTC. Translated, it gives CSVKGGQVSYNEQFF.

In this sample, this clone turned up a few times. The chain employs TRBV7-2 and TRBJ2-1; 9 nucleotides agree with TRBD2. Germline V lookup: CDR1 SGHTA, CDR2 FQGNSA. The CDR3 contains 16 residues. V was pared by 5 bases and J by 8 bases, with 13 bases of the junction left unmatched. The CDR3 reads CASSQRTSVRYDEQFF. Here the CDR3 DNA reads TGTGCCAGCAGCCAGAGGACTAGCGTTCGATACGATGAGCAGTTCTTC.

This clone was counted only a few times. The V and J genes are TRBV9 and TRBJ1-2; 12 bases match TRBD1. This CDR3 region has 14 residues. Germline values: CDR1 SGDLS, CDR2 YYNGEE. The ends lost 7 bases at V and 3 bases at J; junction bases unmatched: 4. The CDR3 bases are TGTGCCAGCTCCGGGGACAGGGGGCACTATGGCTACACCTTC. As protein: CASSGDRGHYGYTF. The full variable domain, rest sourced from reference TRBV9 and TRBJ1-2, is DSGVTQTPKHLITATGQRVTLRCSPRSGDLSVYWYQQSLDQGLQFLIQYYNGEERAKGNILERFSAQQFPDLHSELNLSSLELGDSALYFCASSGDRGHYGYTFGSGTRLTVV.

There are a few counts of this clone. The same CDR3 can be traced to other DNA sequences in this sample. V and J are TRBV30 and TRBJ1-4; no firm D call. CDR3 size: 11 residues. V lost 0 bases and J 8 bases, leaving 4 bases between the germline ends. Germline V gene data show CDR1 as GTSNPN and CDR2 as SVGIG (reference sequence). The chain's CDR3 is CAWSVGEKLFF. For the CDR3, the DNA is TGTGCCTGGAGTGTAGGAGAAAAACTGTTTTTT.

The V call is TRBV14, the J call TRBJ2-3, with D possibly called TRBD1 or TRBD2 (5 bases each). Germline V gene sequence: CDR1 SGHDN, CDR2 FVKESK. Trimming took off 6 bases at V and 10 bases at J, with 14 bases between the two ends. The length of the CDR3 is 12 residues. CDR3 in DNA: TGTGCCAGCAGGAAGGGACCCGAGGCGCAGTATTTT. Translation: CASRKGPEAQYF.

J is TRBJ1-1 and V is TRBV29-1; D is unclear. V lost 6 bases, J lost 3 bases, and 17 bases lay in between. The CDR3 runs 14 residues. CDR1 is SQVTM, CDR2 ANQGSEA, per germline. The CDR3 DNA reads as TGCAGCGTCGTGCAGTCTTTCGTTTACACTGAAGCTTTCTTT. Amino acids: CSVVQSFVYTEAFF.

This sequence joins TRBV7-9 and TRBJ2-7; TRBD2 might be the D (6 bases). The CDR3 totals 13 residues. Trimming took 5 bases from V and 4 from J, leaving 12 bases between them. The germline gives CDR1 SEHNR, CDR2 FQNEAQ (reference sequence). The CDR3: CASSTGGLYEQYF. DNA of the CDR3: TGTGCCAGCAGCACCGGAGGGTTATACGAGCAGTACTTC.

This clone was seen a few times. This sample also contains other DNA sequences that code for the same CDR3. V is TRBV18 and J is TRBJ2-5; maybe TRBD1 (5 bases). The V gene's germline CDR1 is KGHSH and CDR2 LQKENI. This CDR3 has 13 residues. Trimming pared 3 bases from V and 3 bases from J, leaving 8 bases between. CDR3 sequence reads: CASSPGAEETQYF. CDR3 DNA: TGTGCCAGCTCACCTGGGGCGGAAGAGACCCAGTACTTC.

This rearrangement joins TRBV29-1 to TRBJ1-2, with a possible D match to TRBD1 (5 bases). Germline V lookup: CDR1 SQVTM, CDR2 ANQGSEA. CDR3 length: 13 residues. V dropped 7 bases and J dropped 5 bases, with 17 bases sitting between them. CDR3: CSAVQGLGYGYTF. In nucleotides, the CDR3 is TGCAGCGCTGTTCAGGGACTAGGGTATGGCTACACCTTC.

The CDR3 is CASEGNSPGTQYF. The CDR3 bases are TGTGCCAGCGAAGGGAACTCACCAGGGACCCAGTACTTC. This chain joins TRBV6-1 and TRBJ2-5; D gene unclear. The CDR3 is made up of 13 amino acids. V lost 8 bases to trimming and J lost 7 bases, with 17 bases between them. Germline V gene data show CDR1 as MNHNS and CDR2 as SASEGT.

The V call is TRBV4-1, the J call TRBJ2-5; 10 bases match TRBD2. The CDR3 length is 16 residues. The germline CDR1 and CDR2 sequences are MGHRA and YSYEKL. Trimming took 4 bases from V and 5 from J; bases not matched to a gene: 10. The DNA for the CDR3 is TGCGCCAGCAGCCGCGCCCTAGCGGGAGAATCGGAGACCCAGTACTTC. Translating gives CASSRALAGESETQYF.

This clone has a handful of counts. The V gene is TRBV7-2, the J gene TRBJ2-5; either TRBD1 or TRBD2 may fit D (5 bases each). The CDR3 is made up of 16 amino acids. Germline assignment: CDR1 SGHTA and CDR2 FQGNSA. The ends were cut back, 2 bases at V and 5 bases at J, with 18 bases in the middle. Written as DNA, the CDR3 is TGTGCCAGCAGCTTAAGGTGGTCGGGGACCGGGGAGACCCAGTACTTC. Its protein is CASSLRWSGTGETQYF.

This clone was seen only a few times. The rearrangement uses TRBV5-1 and TRBJ2-2, with TRBD2 as a possible D gene (6 bases). CDR3 length: 14 residues. Looked up from germline, CDR1 is SGHRS and CDR2 is YFSETQ. V was cut by 8 bases and J by 0 bases, with 11 bases left in between. CDR3 DNA sequence: TGCGCCAGTACACGGGAGCCGAACACCGGGGAGCTGTTTTTT. This sequence encodes CASTREPNTGELFF.

The chain is built from TRBV4-3 and TRBJ2-3; TRBD2 matches 8 bases. The ends lost 2 bases at V and 4 bases at J; junction bases unmatched: 11. The germline V gene encodes CDR1 LGHNA and CDR2 YSLEER. This CDR3 has 17 amino acids. The CDR3 sequence is CASSQLMSGRASDTQYF. For the CDR3, the DNA is TGCGCCAGCAGCCAATTAATGTCCGGGAGGGCCTCAGATACGCAGTATTTT.

This clone was counted a few times. The chain uses TRBV4-2 and TRBJ2-1; D is uncertain. The CDR3 is made up of 14 amino acids. Germline CDR1 LGHNA, CDR2 YNFKEQ. Trimming pared 0 bases from V and 10 bases from J, leaving 13 bases between. The CDR3, as DNA: TGTGCCAGCAGCCAAGAGCCCACTGGCCAGGAGCAGTTCTTC. It translates to CASSQEPTGQEQFF.

J is TRBJ2-7 and V is TRBV5-4; 7 bases agree with TRBD1. The CDR3 runs 15 residues. V lost 3 bases and J lost 6; bases outside the gene matches: 12. Per the germline V gene, CDR1 is SGHNT and CDR2 is YYREEE (reference sequence). CDR3 loop: CASSSGRQGYLEQYF. The DNA of the CDR3 is TGTGCCAGCAGCTCTGGTCGACAGGGATATCTCGAGCAGTACTTC.

With regard to this clone: Other nucleotide sequences from this sample produce the same CDR3. The chain couples TRBV18 to TRBJ2-2, with unresolved D. The germline gives CDR1 KGHSH, CDR2 LQKENI. CDR3 size: 13 residues. Trimming took off 3 bases at V and 0 bases at J, with 2 bases between the two ends. This CDR3 reads CASSPANTGELFF. CDR3 sequence (DNA): TGTGCCAGCTCACCCGCGAACACCGGGGAGCTGTTTTTT.

The chain is built from TRBV29-1 and TRBJ2-3; 10 nucleotides agree with TRBD2. Trimming cost V 7 bases and J 11 bases; bases outside gene matches: 15. Germline loops: CDR1 SQVTM, CDR2 ANQGSEA. The CDR3 is 14 residues long. CDR3 sequence: CSAKLAGITVEQYF. DNA of the CDR3: TGCAGCGCTAAACTAGCGGGGATAACAGTGGAGCAGTATTTT.

This clone has a handful of counts. The chain carries TRBV5-1 and TRBJ2-1; 9 bases are a match to TRBD1. J lost 7 bases, V lost 0 bases, and 8 bases had no gene match. The CDR3 covers 16 residues. Germline lookup yields CDR1 SGHRS and CDR2 YFSETQ. As DNA, the CDR3 is TGCGCCAGCAGCTTGGAATGGACAGGGGTAAAAAATGAGCAGTTCTTC. Translation: CASSLEWTGVKNEQFF.

The gene calls are TRBV30 and TRBJ2-3; D is unresolved. CDR3 length: 13 residues. V was pared by 2 bases and J by 2 bases, with 8 bases between. Per the germline V gene, CDR1 is GTSNPN and CDR2 is SVGIG (reference sequence). The CDR3 bases are TGTGCCTGGAGTCTTGGGATCACAGATACGCAGTATTTT. It codes for CAWSLGITDTQYF.

The CDR3 nucleotides are TGCAGCGTGACCCTGGGTAGAGATGGCTACACCTTC. It encodes CSVTLGRDGYTF. The gene calls are TRBV29-1 and TRBJ1-2; D is undetermined. Germline assignment: CDR1 SQVTM and CDR2 ANQGSEA. The CDR3 consists of 12 residues. The V and J ends lost 6 bases and 6 bases respectively, with 14 bases between them.

J is TRBJ2-7 and V is TRBV14; no reliable D call. From germline, CDR1 is SGHDN and CDR2 FVKESK. The V gene lost 4 bases and the J gene lost 5 bases, with 15 bases spanning the gap. The CDR3 is 14 amino acids. The CDR3 region has the DNA TGTGCCAGCAGCCCTCTAGGTGTGGCAAACGAGCAGTACTTC. Amino acid sequence: CASSPLGVANEQYF.

The chain uses TRBV19 and TRBJ1-2, with D unresolved. The CDR3 contains 11 residues. The germline V gene encodes CDR1 LNHDA and CDR2 SQIVND (reference sequence). V was shortened by 9 bases and J by 8 bases, with 13 bases between the two germline ends. For the CDR3, the DNA is TGTGCCAGCAGCCACACCAGGGGCTACACCTTC. Its translation: CASSHTRGYTF.

There are a few counts of this clone. The chain carries TRBV15 and TRBJ1-5; D gene ambiguous. Germline V gene sequence: CDR1 LNHNV, CDR2 YYDKDF (reference sequence). CDR3 length equals 12 residues. Trimming took off 1 base at V and 6 bases at J, with 4 bases between the two ends. The CDR3 nucleotides are TGTGCCACCAGCAGAGGTGGTCAGCCCCAGCATTTT. It codes for CATSRGGQPQHF. The full variable domain, in which reference TRBV15 and TRBJ1-5 provide the parts outside the CDR3, is DAMVIQNPRYQVTQFGKPVTLSCSQTLNHNVMYWYQQKSSQAPKLLFHYYDKDFNNEADTPDNFQSRRPNTSFCFLDIRSPGLGDTAMYLCATSRGGQPQHFGDGTRLSIL.